These 27 T cell receptor beta chains originate from one sample sequenced in a study of blood T cell repertoires in COVID-19. TCRdb's table, derived via immunoSEQ multiplex PCR, lists solely in-frame clones and lacks some. In the table there are 150,000 to 200,000 clones, more than 80% of which are singletons. The source material was peripheral blood. These receptors were collected from a woman between 55 and 75 years old with acute or convalescent COVID-19.

The gene calls are TRBV10-2 and TRBJ2-5; D is unclear. This CDR3 has 14 amino acids. Germline CDR1 reads WSHSY; CDR2 reads SAAADI. V was cut by 2 bases and J by 2 bases, with 9 bases left in between. CDR3 nucleotide sequence: TGCGCCAGCAGTGAGAACGAGTCACAAGAGACCCAGTACTTC. Protein sequence: CASSENESQETQYF.

The chain joins TRBV4-1 to TRBJ2-2, with D uncertain. This CDR3 spans 13 amino acids. V gave up 1 base and J gave up 6 bases, with 6 bases separating them. The germline CDR1 and CDR2 sequences are MGHRA and YSYEKL. CDR3 in DNA: TGCGCCAGCAGCCAAGGCCGGGCCGGGGAGCTGTTTTTT. This translates into CASSQGRAGELFF.

This chain connects TRBV27 to TRBJ2-7; 10 bases map to TRBD1. Trimming took 5 bases from V and 4 from J; bases not matched to a gene: 8. This CDR3 region has 15 residues. CDR1 and CDR2 (germline): MNHEY, SMNVEV (reference sequence). This CDR3 is CASSNRDRGAYEQYF. In DNA, the CDR3 is TGTGCCAGCAGTAACCGGGACAGGGGAGCGTACGAGCAGTACTTC.

This sequence joins TRBV29-1 and TRBJ2-3, with TRBD2 matching over 11 bases. V was clipped by 6 bases and J by 5 bases; unmatched bases: 10. The germline gives CDR1 SQVTM, CDR2 ANQGSEA. The CDR3 spans 15 residues. The CDR3 spells CSVTELAGVQDTQYF. The CDR3 DNA sequence: TGCAGCGTCACGGAACTAGCGGGAGTTCAAGATACGCAGTATTTT.

The count of this clone is one. This chain links TRBV19 with TRBJ2-5; TRBD2 might be the D (6 bases). CDR3 length equals 14 residues. The germline V gene encodes CDR1 LNHDA and CDR2 SQIVND (reference sequence). V lost 4 bases to trimming and J lost 2 bases, with 11 bases between them. CDR3: CASSKGLLQETQYF. The DNA for the CDR3 is TGTGCCAGTAGTAAAGGACTACTACAAGAGACCCAGTACTTC.

The chain couples TRBV5-4 to TRBJ2-7; 8 nucleotides line up with TRBD1. CDR1 and CDR2 (germline): SGHNT, YYREEE (reference sequence). V was clipped by 0 bases and J by 0 bases; unmatched bases: 2. This CDR3 has 15 amino acids. CDR3 region: CASSLAGGASYEQYF. The CDR3 bases are TGTGCCAGCAGCTTGGCAGGGGGCGCCTCCTACGAGCAGTACTTC.

The chain couples TRBV9 to TRBJ1-2; D is undetermined. Deletions cut 3 bases from V and 4 bases from J, with 10 bases between. This CDR3 has 13 residues. Germline values: CDR1 SGDLS, CDR2 YYNGEE. The DNA for the CDR3 is TGTGCCAGCAGCGGGGGAGAAGGCTATGGCTACACCTTC. This translates into CASSGGEGYGYTF.

CDR3 protein: CASWGEGQGETQYF. The CDR3 nucleotides read TGTGCCAGCTGGGGGGAGGGCCAAGGAGAGACCCAGTACTTC. This rearrangement joins TRBV6-5 to TRBJ2-5; 7 positions match TRBD2. The CDR3 is made up of 14 amino acids. From germline, CDR1 is MNHEY and CDR2 SVGAGI. V lost 8 bases to trimming and J lost 4 bases; unmatched junction nucleotides: 10.

The chain uses TRBV25-1 and TRBJ2-1; 11 nucleotides agree with TRBD2. J was trimmed by 5 bases and V by 6 bases; bases with no gene match: 6. This CDR3 spans 15 amino acids. Germline CDR1 and CDR2: MGHDK and SYGVNS. The CDR3 DNA is TGTGCCAGCAGAGCCGCTAGCGGGAGGAACAATGAGCAGTTCTTC. It is translated as CASRAASGRNNEQFF.

V is TRBV10-3 and J is TRBJ1-2; D is unclear. The germline V and J ends were trimmed by 6 bases and 4 bases, with 12 bases remaining between them. Germline CDR1 and CDR2: ENHRY and SYGVKD. CDR3 size: 13 residues. The CDR3, as DNA: TGTGCCATCAGGACGGGGAGCGGCTATGGCTACACCTTC. Its translation: CAIRTGSGYGYTF.

The chain combines TRBV7-9 with TRBJ2-7; D perhaps matches TRBD1 (5 bases). V lost 4 bases and J lost 5, with 12 bases in between. CDR1 is SEHNR, CDR2 FQNEAQ, per germline (reference sequence). CDR3 size: 13 residues. The CDR3 DNA reads as TGTGCCAGCAGCTCCAGGGCCAGGGACGAGCAGTACGTC. Translated, it gives CASSSRARDEQYV.

The chain is built from TRBV9 and TRBJ2-7; TRBD2 might be the D (6 bases). Per germline, CDR1 SGDLS and CDR2 YYNGEE. The V end was cut by 0 bases, the J end by 0 bases, with 10 bases between. This CDR3 has 15 residues. This CDR3 reads CASSVGSGLSYEQYF. The CDR3 DNA sequence: TGTGCCAGCAGCGTAGGGAGCGGGCTCTCCTACGAGCAGTACTTC.

This clone occurred once. This rearrangement joins TRBV5-5 to TRBJ1-2; D gene ambiguous. The CDR3 has 14 amino acids. Deletions cut 0 bases from V and 4 bases from J, with 10 bases between. Germline values: CDR1 SGHKS, CDR2 YYEKEE (reference sequence). CDR3 in amino acids: CASSLGQRIYGYTF. DNA for the CDR3: TGTGCCAGCAGCTTGGGCCAGAGGATCTATGGCTACACCTTC.

This chain connects TRBV10-3 to TRBJ1-1; D is ambiguous. CDR1 and CDR2 from the germline V gene are ENHRY and SYGVKD. The CDR3 spans 13 residues. V lost 6 bases and J lost 0, with 8 bases in between. DNA for the CDR3: TGTGCCATCAGCAGACTTATGAACACTGAAGCTTTCTTT. This codes for CAISRLMNTEAFF.

The J gene is TRBJ1-6, the V gene TRBV3-1 (or the pseudogene TRBV3-2), with D perhaps matching TRBD1 (5 bases). The CDR3 is made up of 15 amino acids. The germline CDR1 and CDR2 sequences are LGHDT and YNNKEL (reference sequence). Trimming shortened V by 4 bases and J by 8 bases, and 15 bases separated the two germline ends. In DNA form, the CDR3 reads TGTGCCAGCAGCCTGTCTCCCTTAGGGGATTCACCCCTCCACTTT. As protein: CASSLSPLGDSPLHF.

The chain combines TRBV5-4 with TRBJ1-2, with D perhaps matching TRBD1 (6 bases). V was pared by 1 base and J by 6 bases, with 7 bases between. CDR1 is SGHNT, CDR2 YYREEE, per germline (reference sequence). The CDR3 is 12 residues long. Here the CDR3 reads CASSLTGNGYTF. DNA of the CDR3: TGTGCCAGCAGCTTGACAGGGAATGGCTACACCTTC. The variable domain in full, completed from reference TRBV5-4 and TRBJ1-2, reads ETGVTQSPTHLIKTRGQQVTLRCSSQSGHNTVSWYQQALGQGPQFIFQYYREEENGRGNFPPRFSGLQFPNYSSELNVNALELDDSALYLCASSLTGNGYTFGSGTRLTVV.

This clone was counted a few times. The chain has TRBV29-1 and TRBJ2-1, with D perhaps TRBD2 (5 bases). The CDR3 is made up of 15 amino acids. CDR1 SQVTM and CDR2 ANQGSEA come from the germline V gene. V gave up 8 bases and J gave up 4 bases, with 21 bases separating them. CDR3: CSYSGRRLTYNEQFF. CDR3 DNA sequence: TGCAGCTACTCTGGGAGACGGCTTACTTACAATGAGCAGTTCTTC.

In this sample, this clone turned up once. This chain connects TRBV5-1 to TRBJ2-5; 7 positions match TRBD1. The CDR3 is 14 amino acids. Germline V gene sequence: CDR1 SGHRS, CDR2 YFSETQ. The junction had 5 bases not matched to a gene; V was cut back by 4 bases and J by 2 bases. CDR3 protein: CASSTGTAQETQYF. In DNA, the CDR3 is TGCGCCAGCAGCACTGGGACAGCTCAAGAGACCCAGTACTTC. Full variable domain (outside the CDR3, taken from reference TRBV5-1 and TRBJ2-5): KAGVTQTPRYLIKTRGQQVTLSCSPISGHRSVSWYQQTPGQGLQFLFEYFSETQRNKGNFPGRFSGRQFSNSRSEMNVSTLELGDSALYLCASSTGTAQETQYFGPGTRLLVL.

In its sample, this clone was seen many times. CDR3 nucleotide sequence: TGTGCCAGCAGTTTCCAGTGGGATACGCAGTATTTT. The encoded protein is CASSFQWDTQYF. The chain recombines TRBV12-3 or TRBV12-4 with TRBJ2-3; D unresolved. Trimming shortened V by 3 bases and J by 6 bases, and 7 bases separated the two germline ends. The CDR3 has 12 residues.

The chain combines TRBV2 with TRBJ1-1, with a weak D call TRBD1 (5 bases). The V end lost 6 bases, the J end lost 4 bases, and 12 bases lay between the germline ends. The CDR3 runs to 13 residues. CDR1 is SNHLY and CDR2 is FYNNEI in the germline V gene. The CDR3 sequence: CASSAPGGTEAFF. CDR3 DNA sequence: TGTGCCAGCAGCGCACCGGGGGGCACTGAAGCTTTCTTT.

J is TRBJ1-1 and V is TRBV27, with D unresolved. Deletions cut 3 bases from V and 6 bases from J, with 11 bases between. The CDR3 contains 13 residues. Germline V gene data show CDR1 as MNHEY and CDR2 as SMNVEV (reference sequence). The CDR3 spells CASSFGRGAEAFF. In DNA, the CDR3 is TGTGCCAGCAGTTTCGGCAGAGGCGCTGAAGCTTTCTTT.

This chain connects TRBV28 to TRBJ1-2; D is perhaps TRBD1 (6 bases). This CDR3 comprises 13 residues. Looked up from germline, CDR1 is MDHEN and CDR2 is SYDVKM. V was clipped by 10 bases and J by 8 bases, with 20 bases between them. CDR3 coding DNA: TGTGCCACCAAACGATACAGGGTGGGCGGCTACACCTTC. Its protein product is CATKRYRVGGYTF.

In DNA, the CDR3 is TGTGCCAGCAGTTTCCGTCTAGGAACCACCTACGAGCAGTACTTC. The encoded protein is CASSFRLGTTYEQYF. This chain links TRBV28 with TRBJ2-7; D gene unclear. Germline V lookup: CDR1 MDHEN, CDR2 SYDVKM. CDR3 length: 15 amino acids. Trimming removed 3 bases at V and 2 bases at J, with 14 bases between.

The chain links TRBV28 to TRBJ2-1; D is possibly TRBD1 (5 bases). The CDR3 is 14 amino acids. Trimming cost V 5 bases and J 3 bases, with 11 bases left between them. Germline CDR1 is MDHEN and CDR2 is SYDVKM. The DNA of the CDR3 is TGTGCCAGCAGTAATAACGGACACTACAATGAGCAGTTCTTC. It encodes CASSNNGHYNEQFF.

The V call is TRBV3-1 (or the pseudogene TRBV3-2), the J call TRBJ2-5, with 14 bases fitting TRBD2. The V segment lost 3 bases and the J segment 3 bases; nucleotides outside the gene matches: 9. The CDR3 is 18 residues long. Germline values: CDR1 LGHDT, CDR2 YNNKEL (reference sequence). In DNA form, the CDR3 reads TGTGCCAGCAGCCAGATGACTAGCGGGAGGGCCGGGGAAGAGACCCAGTACTTC. Translating gives CASSQMTSGRAGEETQYF.

CDR3 sequence reads: CASTGTGNVGELFF. In nucleotides, the CDR3 is TGTGCCAGCACCGGGACAGGGAATGTCGGGGAGCTGTTTTTT. V gene TRBV2 combines with J gene TRBJ2-2; TRBD1 aligns across 9 bases. Trimming at V came to 7 bases and at J to 7 bases, leaving 7 bases not matched to a gene. The CDR3 has 14 residues. Germline CDR1 and CDR2: SNHLY and FYNNEI.

The V and J genes are TRBV10-3 and TRBJ1-2, with D tentatively TRBD1 (5 bases). CDR3 length equals 14 residues. From germline, CDR1 is ENHRY and CDR2 SYGVKD. Trimming removed 10 bases from V and 7 bases from J, with 22 bases in between. The CDR3 region has the DNA TGTGCCACTTGGAGGGACCGCTCGACTTTTGGCTACACCTTC. Translating gives CATWRDRSTFGYTF.